This T cell receptor (beta chain) was found in a study of vaccination and CD4 T cells after COVID-19. Background on the study: The peptides that stimulated the cells were overlapping spike peptides from SARS-CoV-2, HCoV-NL63, HCoV-OC43 and HCoV-229E. Study observations and caveats: In convalescent patients, a median about 87% of reactive clones appeared only post-vaccination.

Regarding treatment: approximately 9-day PBMC culture with coronavirus spike peptide pools or control peptides (ViraFEST assay). As for this clonotype: Its antigen remains unknown.

An Oncomine TCR Beta short-read assay was used to sequence the DNA from cultured CD4+ T cells. Via MiXCR, TCRdb re-called the PCR reads, giving one row per CDR3 protein. The table records tens of thousands of distinct CDR3 sequences, less than 65% of them present only once. From germline, CDR1 is SGHTA and CDR2 FQGNSA. The ends were cut back, 5 bases at V and 5 bases at J, with 9 bases in the middle. The CDR3 consists of 12 residues. The sequencing used CD4+ T cells from blood, cultured in vitro, collected after SARS-CoV-2 vaccination. The clonotype originates from a human donor who received a COVID-19 vaccine. The gene calls are TRBV7-2 and TRBJ1-2, with D unclear. CDR3 residues: CASSAPGYGYTF. The CDR3 nucleotides read TGTGCCAGCAGCGCTCCGGGTTATGGCTACACCTTC.